This TCR beta chain derives from a study of cytomegalovirus exposure and HLA in healthy donors. As for the study in general: Early released data comprised about 85 million unique TCRs from HLA-typed donors. Whole-study results and caveats: In a later analysis, the majority of CMV-associated beta chains seemingly showed HLA restriction.

As regards this clone: Its target is not known.

Primers included in the PCR were 60 Vbeta and 13 Jbeta primers. Produced via immunoSEQ multiplex PCR; TCRdb's table is partial and in-frame only. The profile shows around 50,000 clones, 83% of them singletons. Germline V lookup: CDR1 SEHNR, CDR2 FQNEAQ (reference sequence). V lost 0 bases and J 3 bases, leaving 12 bases between the germline ends. The CDR3 totals 15 residues. The TCR sequence derives from a man aged 30 to 45 in good health and CMV-seronegative. The chain has TRBV7-9 and TRBJ2-7; TRBD1 might be the D (6 bases). Input material: PBMCs. The CDR3 sequence is CASSLAQGKIYEQYF. CDR3 sequence (DNA): TGTGCCAGCAGCTTAGCACAGGGAAAGATCTACGAGCAGTACTTC.